These 2 T cell receptor beta chains originate from one sample sequenced in a study of blood T cell repertoires in COVID-19. The table came from immunoSEQ multiplex PCR; TCRdb's copy has only in-frame clones and leaves some out. This sample yields 350,000 to 450,000 clones, of which 85% are seen a single time; approximately 3.7% belongs to the top ten. The specimen sequenced was peripheral blood. The receptors were sampled from a woman younger than 30 with acute or convalescent COVID-19.

The chain carries TRBV19 and TRBJ1-2; D not certain. CDR3 length: 14 residues. Per the germline V gene, CDR1 is LNHDA and CDR2 is SQIVND (reference sequence). Trimming shortened V by 4 bases and J by 8 bases, and 17 bases separated the two germline ends. The CDR3 is CASSKASELRGYTF. In DNA form, the CDR3 reads TGTGCCAGTAGTAAGGCATCGGAACTAAGGGGCTACACCTTC. Variable domain in full (rest from reference TRBV19 and TRBJ1-2): DGGITQSPKYLFRKEGQNVTLSCEQNLNHDAMYWYRQDPGQGLRLIYYSQIVNDFQKGDIAEGYSVSREKKESFPLTVTSAQKNPTAFYLCASSKASELRGYTFGSGTRLTVV.

The chain recombines TRBV11-1 with TRBJ2-7; the match to TRBD1 covers 10 bases. From germline, CDR1 is SGHAT and CDR2 FQDESV (reference sequence). The CDR3 consists of 15 residues. V was pared by 8 bases and J by 3 bases, with 10 bases of the junction left unmatched. CDR3 in DNA: TGTGCCAGCTCACCGGACAGGGGGTATTACTACGAGCAGTACTTC. It codes for CASSPDRGYYYEQYF.